This T cell receptor beta chain came from a study of T cells in Graves' hyperthyroidism and ophthalmopathy. Study results and limitations: The model forecast ophthalmopathy, anticipating it by a median about 7 months before onset.

V trimming: 6 bases; J trimming: 7 bases; junction bases outside the gene matches: 16. The CDR3 runs 16 residues. In this sample, this clonotype turned up a few times. Antigen specificity is unknown. The authors deemed Graves' hyperthyroidism stable absent ophthalmopathy progression within 18 months. Patients aged 18 to 65 had newly diagnosed hyperthyroidism of under 2 months' duration. Each diagnosis drew on symptoms, thyroxine, TRAb, thyroid ultrasound and orbital computed tomography findings. RNA transcripts yielded amplified TCR beta CDR3 regions. Initially, a first-round RT-PCR of the TCR CDR3 employed the HTBI primer set. TCRdb fed the multiplex PCR reads into MiXCR, producing one record per CDR3 protein. The table has some 550,000 distinct CDR3 sequences, less than 25% seen once.

The sequencing input was blood. This TCR came from a man between 18 and 29 years old with Graves' hyperthyroidism. The V and J genes are TRBV12-3 or TRBV12-4 and TRBJ1-2, with 8 bases fitting TRBD1. In nucleotides, the CDR3 is TGTGCCAGCAGGCCACAGGGGGGCCTGGGGGTCGGTGGCTACACCTTC. Translated: CASRPQGGLGVGGYTF.